This T cell receptor (beta chain) was observed in a study of T cells after yellow fever vaccination. Trimming pared 6 bases from V and 1 base from J, leaving 13 bases between. The CDR3 has 14 residues. Study-level points and caveats: Within FACS-sorted repertoires, abundant clonotypes contaminating from the bulk population could be present. A weaker secondary response peaked on day 5, the primary on day 15. Post-booster samples contained most primary-vaccination clones (roughly 96% CD4, roughly 88% CD8).

With respect to this clonotype: Antigen: not known.

The 5'RACE template-switching step produced TCR cDNA and added a universal primer site and UMIs. TCRdb redid the calling of the 5' RACE reads with MiXCR, one entry per CDR3 protein. The sample consists of about 120,000 distinct CDR3 sequences, around 8.6% of them appearing once. The sequence was collected from a man under 40 who received the YFV17D yellow fever vaccine. Material: CD8+ T cells sorted from PBMCs, obtained 45 days after the yellow fever booster vaccination. The chain carries TRBV12-3 or TRBV12-4 and TRBJ2-7; tentative D call: TRBD1 (6 bases). The CDR3 region has the DNA TGTGCCAGCAGGTCTGAGGGGGAATCCTACGAGCAGTACTTC. Translating gives CASRSEGESYEQYF.